A selection of T cell receptor beta chains follows, all from one sample in a study of STAT3 mutations in large granular lymphocyte leukemia. Produced via immunoSEQ multiplex PCR; TCRdb's table is partial and in-frame only. The sample contains approximately 8,000 clones, 91% of which appear only once. The sequenced sample consisted of peripheral blood mononuclear cells. The receptor set was obtained from a man aged 45-60 years with T-cell large granular lymphocyte leukemia. Some clones in this sample may be carry-over from other donors' samples. The CDR3 runs from the conserved cysteine through the conserved F or W. Fields, in order: D gene, J gene, CDR3 length, clone size, V gene, CDR3 DNA, CDR3 protein. D genes are given only for firm matches. Only part of the rows carry a size: once, few, many, or a class if the clone is expanded.

D: TRBD1
J: TRBJ2-3
length: 15
size: .
V: TRBV6-4
DNA: TGTGCCAGCAGTGAAGCAGGGGGAGGCACAGATACGCAGTATTTT
CDR3: CASSEAGGGTDTQYF

D: .
J: TRBJ2-3
length: 11
size: .
V: TRBV7-2
DNA: TGTGCCAGCACCAATACAGATACGCAGTATTTT
CDR3: CASTNTDTQYF

D: TRBD1
J: TRBJ2-4
length: 15
size: .
V: TRBV7-2
DNA: TGTGCCAGCAGCCCAGGGGGCGCGGGCAAAAACATTCAGTACTTC
CDR3: CASSPGGAGKNIQYF

D: .
J: TRBJ2-2
length: 13
size: medium-sized
V: TRBV6-4
DNA: TGTGCCAGCAGTGGGGACAACACCGGGGAGCTGTTTTTT
CDR3: CASSGDNTGELFF

D: .
J: TRBJ1-6
length: 16
size: .
V: TRBV10-3
DNA: TGTGCCATCAGTGAGAATGGGGGCACCTATAATTCACCCCTCCACTTT
CDR3: CAISENGGTYNSPLHF

D: TRBD1
J: TRBJ2-7
length: 14
size: .
V: TRBV11-2
DNA: TGTGCCAGCAGCTCCGGGACAGGGAGTTACGAGCAGTACTTC
CDR3: CASSSGTGSYEQYF

D: .
J: TRBJ2-7
length: 13
size: .
V: TRBV5-4
DNA: TGTGCCAGCAGCCCCCAGGGGAGGGGATCGAAGTACTTC
CDR3: CASSPQGRGSKYF

D: .
J: TRBJ1-5
length: 15
size: .
V: TRBV6-1
DNA: TGTGCCAGCAGTCCCTCGGGGCTGTTCAATCAGCCCCAGCATTTT
CDR3: CASSPSGLFNQPQHF

D: TRBD2
J: TRBJ2-1
length: 16
size: .
V: TRBV5-1
DNA: TGCGCCAGCAGCCCCAAAGGGAGCGGGAGTGGGAATGAGCAGTTCTTC
CDR3: CASSPKGSGSGNEQFF

D: TRBD2
J: TRBJ2-1
length: 12
size: .
V: TRBV30
DNA: TGTGCCGGCACTAGCGGGCGGGATGAGCAGTTCTTC
CDR3: CAGTSGRDEQFF

D: TRBD2
J: TRBJ2-3
length: 14
size: .
V: TRBV5-1
DNA: TGCGCCAGCAGCCCGGGACTAGCGAAGGATACGCAGTATTTT
CDR3: CASSPGLAKDTQYF

D: .
J: TRBJ2-7
length: 14
size: .
V: TRBV19
DNA: TGTGCCAGTAGTATAGATGAAGGCACCTACGAGCAGTACTTC
CDR3: CASSIDEGTYEQYF

D: TRBD1
J: TRBJ2-7
length: 14
size: .
V: TRBV28
DNA: TGTGCCAGCAGGGACAGGTGGGTCTCCTACGAGCAGTACTTC
CDR3: CASRDRWVSYEQYF

D: .
J: TRBJ1-4
length: 14
size: .
V: TRBV5-6
DNA: TGTGCCAGCAGCTTGGACCCAACTAATGAAAAACTGTTTTTT
CDR3: CASSLDPTNEKLFF

D: TRBD1
J: TRBJ2-7
length: 15
size: .
V: TRBV6-6
DNA: TGTGCCAGCAGTGCTGGGACAGGGGGCACCTACGAGCAGTACTTC
CDR3: CASSAGTGGTYEQYF

D: .
J: TRBJ1-5
length: 15
size: .
V: TRBV30
DNA: TGTGCCTGGAGTGTACTGAGGGGCGTCAATCAGCCCCAGCATTTT
CDR3: CAWSVLRGVNQPQHF

D: .
J: TRBJ2-3
length: 14
size: .
V: TRBV28
DNA: TGTGCCAGCAGTTTGGATAGCCCCACAGATACGCAGTATTTT
CDR3: CASSLDSPTDTQYF

D: .
J: TRBJ1-5
length: 13
size: once
V: TRBV7-9
DNA: TGTGCCAGCAGCTTAGAAGCGTTTCAGCCCCAGCATTTT
CDR3: CASSLEAFQPQHF

D: TRBD1
J: TRBJ2-7
length: 14
size: .
V: TRBV18
DNA: TGTGCCAGCTCACCTACCGGGACAGCCTACGAGCAGTACTTC
CDR3: CASSPTGTAYEQYF

D: .
J: TRBJ1-6
length: 15
size: .
V: TRBV7-8
DNA: TGTGCCAGCAGCTCCAAGGGGGGCCTTAATTCACCCCTCCACTTT
CDR3: CASSSKGGLNSPLHF

D: TRBD1
J: TRBJ2-7
length: 14
size: once
V: TRBV6-1
DNA: TGTGCCATCGGACAGGGCCCAAGCTCCTACGAGCAGTACTTC
CDR3: CAIGQGPSSYEQYF

D: TRBD2
J: TRBJ2-3
length: 14
size: .
V: TRBV27
DNA: TGTGCCAGCAGCCTAGCGGGAGGCGCAGATACGCAGTATTTT
CDR3: CASSLAGGADTQYF

D: TRBD2
J: TRBJ2-1
length: 16
size: .
V: TRBV28
DNA: TGTGCCAGCAGTGGGACTAGCGGGGGGACCTACAATGAGCAGTTCTTC
CDR3: CASSGTSGGTYNEQFF

D: .
J: TRBJ2-5
length: 16
size: .
V: TRBV5-1
DNA: TGCGCCAGCAGCGGGACCCCTGGCCAGATCAAAGAGACCCAGTACTTC
CDR3: CASSGTPGQIKETQYF

D: TRBD2
J: TRBJ2-7
length: 18
size: few
V: TRBV4-2
DNA: TGTGCCAGCAGCCAAGAGTTAGCAGCGGGGCCGAGCTCCTACGAGCAGTACTTC
CDR3: CASSQELAAGPSSYEQYF

D: .
J: TRBJ1-3
length: 15
size: few
V: TRBV5-1
DNA: TGCGCCAGCAGCTTAGAGTGGGGCTCTGGAAACACCATATATTTT
CDR3: CASSLEWGSGNTIYF

D: .
J: TRBJ2-5
length: 13
size: .
V: TRBV12-5
DNA: TGTGCTAGCACCCGGGACGAAAAAGAGACCCAGTACTTC
CDR3: CASTRDEKETQYF

D: .
J: TRBJ1-2
length: 14
size: .
V: TRBV7-8
DNA: TGTGCCAGCAGCTCCTCGGCGGCTAACTATGGCTACACCTTC
CDR3: CASSSSAANYGYTF

D: TRBD1
J: TRBJ2-7
length: 12
size: .
V: TRBV18
DNA: TGTGCCAGCTCAAGACAGGGCTACGAGCAGTACTTC
CDR3: CASSRQGYEQYF

D: TRBD1
J: TRBJ1-1
length: 16
size: .
V: TRBV5-6
DNA: TGTGCCAGCAGCCATGGGACAGGGGGCAGGAGCACTGAAGCTTTCTTT
CDR3: CASSHGTGGRSTEAFF

D: .
J: TRBJ2-3
length: 12
size: few
V: TRBV5-4
DNA: TGTGCCAGCAGCTTGCACGGTGATACGCAGTATTTT
CDR3: CASSLHGDTQYF

D: TRBD1
J: TRBJ1-6
length: 18
size: .
V: TRBV11-2
DNA: TGTGCCAGCAGCTCTCACCGACTAGGGGGCAGGGTGCATTCACCCCTCCACTTT
CDR3: CASSSHRLGGRVHSPLHF

D: .
J: TRBJ2-7
length: 13
size: .
V: TRBV14
DNA: TGTGCCAGCAGCCAAGTTTGGAGCAACGAGCAGTACTTC
CDR3: CASSQVWSNEQYF

D: .
J: TRBJ1-2
length: 13
size: .
V: TRBV5-4
DNA: TGTGCCAGCAGCTTCGCACCGGGTTCTGGCTACACCTTC
CDR3: CASSFAPGSGYTF

D: .
J: TRBJ2-3
length: 14
size: .
V: TRBV28
DNA: TGTGCCAGCACAGGGGGCGGGAGGACAGATACGCAGTATTTT
CDR3: CASTGGGRTDTQYF

D: .
J: TRBJ1-2
length: 11
size: .
V: TRBV18
DNA: TGTGCCAGCACCGAGAACTATGGCTACACCTTC
CDR3: CASTENYGYTF

D: TRBD2
J: TRBJ2-3
length: 13
size: once
V: TRBV5-4
DNA: TGTGCCAGCAACCGGGGGGGGGAAGATACGCAGTATTTT
CDR3: CASNRGGEDTQYF

D: TRBD1
J: TRBJ1-5
length: 16
size: medium-sized
V: TRBV4-2
DNA: TGTGCCAGCAGCCAAGATGGGTCAGGGGGACTAGGGGCCCAGCATTTT
CDR3: CASSQDGSGGLGAQHF

D: .
J: TRBJ1-5
length: 15
size: few
V: TRBV2
DNA: TGTGCCAGCAGTGTAGACAGTAATAGCAATCAGCCCCAGCATTTT
CDR3: CASSVDSNSNQPQHF

D: TRBD2
J: TRBJ2-7
length: 15
size: .
V: TRBV23-1
DNA: TGCGCCAGCAGTCGGGGGGGAGATAGCTCCTACGAGCAGTACTTC
CDR3: CASSRGGDSSYEQYF

D: .
J: TRBJ2-2
length: 13
size: .
V: TRBV29-1
DNA: TGCAGCGCGACAGGGAGGATCACCGGGGAGCTGTTTTTT
CDR3: CSATGRITGELFF

D: .
J: TRBJ1-3
length: 14
size: once
V: TRBV29-1
DNA: TGCAGCGCTCAGGACAGTTACTCTGGAAACACCATATATTTT
CDR3: CSAQDSYSGNTIYF

D: .
J: TRBJ2-3
length: 12
size: .
V: TRBV18
DNA: TGTGCCAGCTCACCGGTCCCAAGTACGCAGTATTTT
CDR3: CASSPVPSTQYF

D: .
J: TRBJ2-7
length: 13
size: .
V: TRBV18
DNA: TGTGCCAGCTCACCCGGTCGACAGTGGGAGCAGTACTTC
CDR3: CASSPGRQWEQYF

D: .
J: TRBJ1-6
length: 16
size: .
V: TRBV11-2
DNA: TGTGCCAGCAGCTCGCTCAGGGGTACGAGTAATTCACCCCTCCACTTT
CDR3: CASSSLRGTSNSPLHF

D: .
J: TRBJ1-1
length: 12
size: .
V: TRBV6-6
DNA: TGTGCCAGCAGTCAACAGGGAATTGAAGCTTTCTTT
CDR3: CASSQQGIEAFF

D: TRBD1
J: TRBJ2-7
length: 13
size: once
V: TRBV5-6
DNA: TGTGCCAGCAGCTCGGACAGGGGCTACGAGCAGTACTTC
CDR3: CASSSDRGYEQYF

D: TRBD1
J: TRBJ2-2
length: 15
size: .
V: TRBV4-1
DNA: TGCGCCAGCAGCCCCGGGACAGGGGGCACCGGGGAGCTGTTTTTT
CDR3: CASSPGTGGTGELFF

D: TRBD1
J: TRBJ1-6
length: 14
size: .
V: TRBV10-3
DNA: TGTGCCATCACCCCGGACAGGTCTAATTCACCCCTCCACTTT
CDR3: CAITPDRSNSPLHF

D: TRBD1
J: TRBJ1-2
length: 13
size: .
V: TRBV5-4
DNA: TGTGCCAGCAGAAAACAGGGGGACTATGGCTACACCTTC
CDR3: CASRKQGDYGYTF

D: TRBD1
J: TRBJ2-5
length: 11
size: .
V: TRBV20-1
DNA: TGCAGTGTCGACAGGGAAGAGACCCAGTACTTC
CDR3: CSVDREETQYF

D: TRBD2
J: TRBJ2-3
length: 13
size: .
V: TRBV18
DNA: TGTGCCAGCTCGGGACTAGACACAGATACGCAGTATTTT
CDR3: CASSGLDTDTQYF

D: .
J: TRBJ2-5
length: 14
size: .
V: TRBV7-2
DNA: TGTGCCAGCAGCTTATGGGTGGGCCAAGAGACCCAGTACTTC
CDR3: CASSLWVGQETQYF